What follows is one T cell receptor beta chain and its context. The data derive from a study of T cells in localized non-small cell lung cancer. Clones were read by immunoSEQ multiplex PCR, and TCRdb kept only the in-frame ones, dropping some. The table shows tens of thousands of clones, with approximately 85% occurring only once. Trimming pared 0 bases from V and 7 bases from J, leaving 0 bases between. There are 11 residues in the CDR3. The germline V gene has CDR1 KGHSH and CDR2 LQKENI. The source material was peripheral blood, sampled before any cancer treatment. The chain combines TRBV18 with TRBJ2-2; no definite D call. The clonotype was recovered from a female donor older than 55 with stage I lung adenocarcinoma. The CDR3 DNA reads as TGTGCCAGCTCACCACCCGGGGAGCTGTTTTTT. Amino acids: CASSPPGELFF.